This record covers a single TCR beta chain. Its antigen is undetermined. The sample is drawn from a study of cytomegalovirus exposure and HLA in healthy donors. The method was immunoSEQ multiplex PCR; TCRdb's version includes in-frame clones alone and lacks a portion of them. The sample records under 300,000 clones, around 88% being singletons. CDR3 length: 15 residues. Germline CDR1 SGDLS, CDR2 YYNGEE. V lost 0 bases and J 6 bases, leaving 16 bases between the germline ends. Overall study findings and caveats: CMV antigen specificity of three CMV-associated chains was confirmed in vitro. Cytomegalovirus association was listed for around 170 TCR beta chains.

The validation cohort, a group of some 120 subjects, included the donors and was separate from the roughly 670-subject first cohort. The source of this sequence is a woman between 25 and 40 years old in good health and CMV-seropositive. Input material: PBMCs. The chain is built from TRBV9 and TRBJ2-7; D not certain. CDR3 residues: CASSVEFSKSPEQYF. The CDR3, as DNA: TGTGCCAGCAGCGTAGAGTTTTCTAAAAGCCCCGAGCAGTACTTC. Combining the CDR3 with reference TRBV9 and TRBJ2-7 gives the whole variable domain DSGVTQTPKHLITATGQRVTLRCSPRSGDLSVYWYQQSLDQGLQFLIQYYNGEERAKGNILERFSAQQFPDLHSELNLSSLELGDSALYFCASSVEFSKSPEQYFGPGTRLTVT.